Shown below are 23 T cell receptor beta chains from a single sample sequenced in a study of radiotherapy plus CTLA-4 blockade in lung cancer. The repertoire was sequenced with immunoSEQ multiplex PCR; TCRdb's copy has only in-frame clones and lacks some. This repertoire shows 75,000 or so clones, around 80% found once; its top ten account for about 6.6%. This material consisted of peripheral blood, taken from a patient treated with radiotherapy plus ipilimumab. All receptors come from a human donor with non-small cell lung cancer who had a complete response to radiotherapy plus ipilimumab.

V gene TRBV4-3 combines with J gene TRBJ1-1; no clear D. The CDR3 extends over 13 amino acids. V shed 0 bases and J shed 5 bases, with 7 bases lying between them. Germline loops: CDR1 LGHNA, CDR2 YSLEER. The DNA of the CDR3 is TGCGCCAGCAGCCAAGATGGAGGGACTGAAGCTTTCTTT. It specifies CASSQDGGTEAFF.

This clone has just one count. This rearrangement joins TRBV5-8 to TRBJ2-7; possibly TRBD2 for D (7 bases). V dropped 0 bases and J dropped 7 bases, with 14 bases sitting between them. CDR1 SGHTS and CDR2 YDEGEE come from the germline V gene. The CDR3 loop spans 14 amino acids. The CDR3: CASSLATRGGEQYV. The DNA of the CDR3 is TGTGCCAGCAGCTTGGCCACCAGGGGAGGGGAGCAGTACGTC.

The chain recombines TRBV11-3 with TRBJ2-2; 7 bases fit TRBD1. This CDR3 has 16 amino acids. Germline CDR1 reads SGHNT; CDR2 reads YENEEA. V shed 8 bases, J shed 4 bases, and the junction held 13 bases outside the gene matches. CDR3 region: CASSLSGTASTGELFF. The DNA for the CDR3 is TGTGCCAGCTCTTTATCCGGGACAGCAAGCACCGGGGAGCTGTTTTTT. Full variable domain (outside the CDR3, taken from reference TRBV11-3 and TRBJ2-2): EAGVVQSPRYKIIEKKQPVAFWCNPISGHNTLYWYLQNLGQGPELLIRYENEEAVDDSQLPKDRFSAERLKGVDSTLKIQPAELGDSAVYLCASSLSGTASTGELFFGEGSRLTVL.

This chain joins TRBV7-8 and TRBJ1-2; 10 bases are shared with TRBD1. The CDR3 loop spans 17 amino acids. V shed 1 base and J 6 bases; nucleotides not matched to a gene: 11. Germline V lookup: CDR1 SGHVS, CDR2 FQNEAQ. In nucleotides, the CDR3 is TGTGCCAGCAGCTTAGGTCCTCTGGGACAGGGGACGGATGGCTACACCTTC. As protein: CASSLGPLGQGTDGYTF.

This clone was seen a single time. The rearrangement joins TRBV18 to TRBJ2-7; tentative D call: TRBD2 (6 bases). Germline lookup yields CDR1 KGHSH and CDR2 LQKENI. The CDR3 totals 15 residues. Trimming removed 1 base from V and 0 bases from J, with 10 bases in between. The CDR3 region has the DNA TGTGCCAGCTCACCACGAGGCGGGGACTCCTACGAGCAGTACTTC. This gives the protein CASSPRGGDSYEQYF.

V and J are TRBV6-5 and TRBJ2-7; 11 nucleotides agree with TRBD1. This CDR3 is 15 amino acids long. After removal of 5 bases from V and 2 bases from J, the junction contained 5 bases not matched to a gene. CDR1 and CDR2 (germline): MNHEY, SVGAGI. CDR3 in amino acids: CASSLGTGGPYEQYF. The CDR3 nucleotides read TGTGCCAGCAGTCTCGGGACAGGGGGTCCCTACGAGCAGTACTTC.

The chain employs TRBV7-8 and TRBJ2-4, with D possibly being TRBD1 (5 bases). V gave up 1 base and J gave up 6 bases, with 16 bases separating them. There are 16 residues in the CDR3. In germline, CDR1 is SGHVS, CDR2 FQNEAQ. The CDR3 region is CASSLEHTLRGNIQYF. The CDR3 coding sequence is TGTGCCAGCAGCTTAGAACACACACTAAGGGGAAACATTCAGTACTTC.

This clone was counted once. The chain recombines TRBV7-6 with TRBJ1-4; 9 nucleotides match TRBD1. The CDR3 contains 15 residues. The junction had 8 bases not matched to a gene; V was cut back by 1 base and J by 11 bases. Per the germline V gene, CDR1 is SGHVS and CDR2 is FNYEAQ. The CDR3 DNA reads as TGTGCCAGCAGCTTAGATACAGGGGGCGGAAAGAAACTGTTTTTT. The encoded protein is CASSLDTGGGKKLFF.

This chain uses TRBV6-6 with TRBJ1-1, with 7 bases fitting TRBD1. V trimming: 4 bases; J trimming: 2 bases; junction bases outside the gene matches: 4. This CDR3 has 14 residues. Per the germline V gene, CDR1 is MNHNY and CDR2 is SVGAGI (reference sequence). The CDR3 protein is CASSSRTGNTEAFF. Written as DNA, the CDR3 is TGTGCCAGCAGTTCACGGACAGGAAACACTGAAGCTTTCTTT.

This clone was seen only a few times. The chain carries TRBV2 and TRBJ2-5; D is ambiguous. Germline-derived CDR1 and CDR2 are SNHLY and FYNNEI. The CDR3 spans 13 residues. V lost 1 base and J lost 1, with 4 bases in between. For the CDR3, the DNA is TGTGCCAGCAGTGAAGAGATCCAAGAGACCCAGTACTTC. This encodes CASSEEIQETQYF.

This rearrangement joins TRBV29-1 to TRBJ1-3; no clear D. Germline V gene lookup returns CDR1 SQVTM and CDR2 ANQGSEA. CDR3 length equals 12 residues. Trimming cost V 4 bases and J 4 bases, with 8 bases left between them. This CDR3 reads CSVGTPGNTIYF. CDR3 DNA: TGCAGCGTTGGGACCCCAGGAAACACCATATATTTT. Supplemented by reference TRBV29-1 and TRBJ1-3, the full variable domain reads SAVISQKPSRDICQRGTSLTIQCQVDSQVTMMFWYRQQPGQSLTLIATANQGSEATYESGFVIDKFPISRPNLTFSTLTVSNMSPEDSSIYLCSVGTPGNTIYFGEGSWLTVV.

This clone was counted only a few times. The chain joins TRBV19 to TRBJ1-6; unclear D gene. This CDR3 has 14 residues. V shed 1 base and J shed 3 bases, with 4 bases lying between them. The V gene's germline CDR1 is LNHDA and CDR2 SQIVND (reference sequence). The CDR3 bases are TGTGCCAGTAGTATAGTAAGCTATAATTCACCCCTCCACTTT. Translation gives CASSIVSYNSPLHF.

The chain uses TRBV2 and TRBJ2-5; D call uncertain. Germline CDR1 reads SNHLY; CDR2 reads FYNNEI. The CDR3 has 13 amino acids. V lost 8 bases and J 9 bases, leaving 19 bases between the germline ends. The CDR3 sequence is CASVPGSLSAQYF. The CDR3 DNA reads as TGTGCCAGCGTACCCGGGTCGCTGAGTGCCCAGTACTTC. The variable domain in full, completed from reference TRBV2 and TRBJ2-5, reads EPEVTQTPSHQVTQMGQEVILRCVPISNHLYFYWYRQILGQKVEFLVSFYNNEISEKSEIFDDQFSVERPDGSNFTLKIRSTKLEDSAMYFCASVPGSLSAQYFGPGTRLLVL.

This clone was seen only once. The V gene is TRBV9, the J gene TRBJ2-1, with D maybe TRBD2 (7 bases). With 4 bases removed from V and 4 bases from J, the gap between germline ends came to 18 bases. Germline CDR1 is SGDLS and CDR2 is YYNGEE. This CDR3 has 16 residues. CDR3 residues: CASSSPGEGRYNEQFF. The CDR3 DNA reads TGTGCCAGCAGCTCCCCAGGGGAGGGGCGGTACAATGAGCAGTTCTTC.

This clone was counted a few times. The chain couples TRBV7-9 to TRBJ2-1, with a possible D match to TRBD1 (6 bases). The CDR3 spans 15 residues. V lost 5 bases to trimming and J lost 7 bases, with 18 bases between them. Germline V CDR1 and CDR2: SEHNR, FQNEAQ (reference sequence). The chain's CDR3 is CASSPQGQGLNEQFF. DNA of the CDR3: TGTGCCAGCAGCCCGCAGGGTCAGGGGTTGAATGAGCAGTTCTTC.

The chain links TRBV27 to TRBJ2-5, with D unclear. V was clipped by 6 bases and J by 7 bases, with 12 bases between them. This CDR3 comprises 12 residues. From germline, CDR1 is MNHEY and CDR2 SMNVEV (reference sequence). Here the CDR3 DNA reads TGTGCCAGCAGCCACACCTCCGGGACCCAGTACTTC. It is translated as CASSHTSGTQYF.

J is TRBJ2-3 and V is TRBV14; D may be TRBD2 (7 bases). V shed 4 bases and J shed 2 bases, with 25 bases lying between them. The length of the CDR3 is 19 residues. From germline, CDR1 is SGHDN and CDR2 FVKESK. CDR3 bases: TGTGCCAGCAGCCCGTCAAAATTTAGGGGGGGCGAGGACACAGATACGCAGTATTTT. Amino acid sequence: CASSPSKFRGGEDTDTQYF. Filled out from reference TRBV14 and TRBJ2-3, the complete variable domain reads EAGVTQFPSHSVIEKGQTVTLRCDPISGHDNLYWYRRVMGKEIKFLLHFVKESKQDESGMPNNRFLAERTGGTYSTLKVQPAELEDSGVYFCASSPSKFRGGEDTDTQYFGPGTRLTVL.

This clone showed up just once. The chain links TRBV6-1 to TRBJ1-5; D uncertain. Deletions cut 1 base from V and 9 bases from J, with 13 bases between. Per germline, CDR1 MNHNS and CDR2 SASEGT. The CDR3 covers 14 residues. The CDR3 DNA is TGTGCCAGCAGTGAAGGGACGGCGGACTGGCCCCAGCATTTT. The encoded protein is CASSEGTADWPQHF.

Only a few counts were recorded for this clone. Here the CDR3 DNA reads TGCGCCAGCAGCTCGGCCTACGAGCAGTACTTC. This translates into CASSSAYEQYF. The chain employs TRBV5-1 and TRBJ2-7; D remains ambiguous. CDR3 length: 11 residues. With 3 bases removed from V and 2 bases from J, the gap between germline ends came to 3 bases. The germline CDR1 and CDR2 sequences are SGHRS and YFSETQ. Full variable domain (remainder filled in from reference TRBV5-1 and TRBJ2-7): KAGVTQTPRYLIKTRGQQVTLSCSPISGHRSVSWYQQTPGQGLQFLFEYFSETQRNKGNFPGRFSGRQFSNSRSEMNVSTLELGDSALYLCASSSAYEQYFGPGTRLTVT.

In this sample, this clone turned up a few times. The chain has TRBV11-3 and TRBJ2-1; TRBD2 agrees at 9 bases. V was clipped by 3 bases and J by 9 bases; unmatched bases: 9. CDR1 and CDR2 from the germline V gene are SGHNT and YENEEA. The length of the CDR3 is 15 residues. CDR3 DNA sequence: TGTGCCAGCAGCTTTATAGCGGGAGAGGAGGGTGAGCAGTTCTTC. Its protein is CASSFIAGEEGEQFF.

The J gene is TRBJ1-1, the V gene TRBV5-1; D gene unclear. V lost 5 bases and J 1 base, leaving 9 bases between the germline ends. The CDR3 extends over 13 amino acids. CDR1 and CDR2 (germline): SGHRS, YFSETQ. The CDR3 protein is CASRRTENTEAFF. The DNA for the CDR3 is TGCGCCAGCAGGCGGACGGAGAACACTGAAGCTTTCTTT.

The table lists this clone with a few counts. The chain carries TRBV11-2 and TRBJ2-3; 7 bases are a match to TRBD2. Germline values: CDR1 SGHAT, CDR2 FQNNGV. The V segment lost 7 bases and the J segment 1 base; nucleotides outside the gene matches: 14. This CDR3 has 17 amino acids. The CDR3, as DNA: TGTGCCAGCACCTTGGGAGGGCGACACCGGGGCACAGATACGCAGTATTTT. Protein: CASTLGGRHRGTDTQYF. Combining the CDR3 with reference TRBV11-2 and TRBJ2-3 gives the whole variable domain EAGVAQSPRYKIIEKRQSVAFWCNPISGHATLYWYQQILGQGPKLLIQFQNNGVVDDSQLPKDRFSAERLKGVDSTLKIQPAKLEDSAVYLCASTLGGRHRGTDTQYFGPGTRLTVL.

The gene calls are TRBV5-1 and TRBJ2-3, with D possibly being TRBD2 (5 bases). The CDR3 runs to 15 residues. Germline-derived CDR1 and CDR2 are SGHRS and YFSETQ. Trimming took 0 bases from V and 6 from J, leaving 14 bases between them. DNA of the CDR3: TGCGCCAGCAGCTTGGAGGTGGGAGCGGAGGATACGCAGTATTTT. It codes for CASSLEVGAEDTQYF. Full variable domain (missing parts from reference TRBV5-1 and TRBJ2-3): KAGVTQTPRYLIKTRGQQVTLSCSPISGHRSVSWYQQTPGQGLQFLFEYFSETQRNKGNFPGRFSGRQFSNSRSEMNVSTLELGDSALYLCASSLEVGAEDTQYFGPGTRLTVL.